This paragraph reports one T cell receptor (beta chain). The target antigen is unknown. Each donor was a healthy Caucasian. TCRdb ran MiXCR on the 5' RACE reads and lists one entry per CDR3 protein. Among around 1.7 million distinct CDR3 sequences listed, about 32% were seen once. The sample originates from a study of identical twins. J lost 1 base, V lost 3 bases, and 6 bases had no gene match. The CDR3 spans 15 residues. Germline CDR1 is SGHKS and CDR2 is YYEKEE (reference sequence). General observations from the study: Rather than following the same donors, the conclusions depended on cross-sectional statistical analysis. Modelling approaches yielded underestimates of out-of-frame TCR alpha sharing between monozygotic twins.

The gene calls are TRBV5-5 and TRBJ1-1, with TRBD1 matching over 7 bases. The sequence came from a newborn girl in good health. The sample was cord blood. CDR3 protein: CASSSQGWKNTEAFF. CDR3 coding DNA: TGTGCCAGCAGCTCACAGGGGTGGAAGAACACTGAAGCTTTCTTT.